This entry lists 32 T cell receptor beta chains sequenced from one sample in a study of CD8 T cells in Susac syndrome. Roughly 0.5 to 1 ug RNA was reverse transcribed with random hexamers. TCRdb reprocessed the immunoSEQ multiplex PCR reads via MiXCR and lists one record per CDR3 protein. The repertoire includes 75,000 to 80,000 distinct CDR3 sequences, roughly 95% of them detected once, and 0.52% sits in the top ten. Sequencing used CD8+ T cells from PBMCs. These receptors originate from a human donor with Susac syndrome.

V and J are TRBV5-1 and TRBJ2-7; D gene unclear. This CDR3 is built from 11 residues. The ends were cut back, 2 bases at V and 7 bases at J, with 7 bases in the middle. In germline, CDR1 is SGHRS, CDR2 YFSETQ. The CDR3 loop is CASSFSGEQYF. CDR3 DNA sequence: TGCGCCAGCAGCTTCAGTGGAGAGCAGTACTTC.

The CDR3 reads CSALVEGGPPYEQYF. The CDR3 nucleotides read TGCAGTGCCCTGGTGGAAGGGGGGCCCCCCTACGAGCAGTACTTC. This chain uses TRBV20-1 with TRBJ2-7, with D perhaps assigned TRBD1 or TRBD2 (6 bases each). V was shortened by 6 bases and J by 2 bases, with 20 bases between the two germline ends. The CDR3 loop spans 15 amino acids. CDR1 and CDR2 from the germline V gene are DFQATT and SNEGSKA (reference sequence).

This clonotype has just one count. The chain carries TRBV20-1 and TRBJ2-1; 13 positions agree with TRBD2. Looked up from germline, CDR1 is DFQATT and CDR2 is SNEGSKA (reference sequence). CDR3 length equals 20 residues. The ends lost 3 bases at V and 0 bases at J; junction bases unmatched: 14. CDR3 nucleotides: TGCAGTGCTAGGGGCCCCCCGGGACTAGCGGGGTTTAGCTCCTACAATGAGCAGTTCTTC. Its protein product is CSARGPPGLAGFSSYNEQFF.

The chain employs TRBV20-1 and TRBJ2-1; possibly TRBD1 or TRBD2 for D (5 bases each). V was trimmed by 5 bases and J by 5 bases, leaving 13 bases between them. The length of the CDR3 is 13 residues. Per germline, CDR1 DFQATT and CDR2 SNEGSKA (reference sequence). The CDR3 nucleotides read TGCAGTGCTGAAAGTGTGGGGGACAATGAGCAGTTCTTC. It specifies CSAESVGDNEQFF.

The rearrangement uses TRBV7-9 and TRBJ2-5, with a weak D call TRBD1 (5 bases). The CDR3 consists of 15 residues. CDR1 and CDR2 (germline): SEHNR, FQNEAQ (reference sequence). V was clipped by 2 bases and J by 3 bases, with 13 bases between them. The CDR3 region is CASSLPPGWEETQYF. DNA of the CDR3: TGTGCCAGCAGCTTACCCCCAGGGTGGGAAGAGACCCAGTACTTC.

The V and J genes are TRBV6-5 and TRBJ2-1; tentatively, D is TRBD1 or TRBD2 (5 bases each). Trimming left V 6 bases short and J 5 bases short, with 17 bases between. Germline CDR1 MNHEY, CDR2 SVGAGI. The CDR3 has 15 amino acids. The CDR3: CASSPPGTPNNEQFF. In nucleotides, the CDR3 is TGTGCCAGCAGCCCTCCCGGGACGCCCAACAATGAGCAGTTCTTC.

The rearrangement links TRBV9 to TRBJ2-1; 7 nucleotides agree with TRBD1. The CDR3 spans 15 residues. The V gene's germline CDR1 is SGDLS and CDR2 YYNGEE. V was pared by 0 bases and J by 8 bases, with 8 bases of the junction left unmatched. The CDR3 nucleotides read TGTGCCAGCAGCGTAGGGAACAGGGGTTACGATGAGCAGTTCTTC. It yields the protein CASSVGNRGYDEQFF.

The chain links TRBV7-3 to TRBJ2-5; D gene unclear. The V gene lost 9 bases and the J gene lost 2 bases, with 4 bases spanning the gap. This CDR3 comprises 10 residues. In germline, CDR1 is SGHTA, CDR2 FQGTGA. The CDR3 reads CARGQETQYF. CDR3 DNA sequence: TGTGCCAGGGGGCAAGAGACCCAGTACTTC.

The rearrangement links TRBV9 to TRBJ1-1; the D is unclear. With 4 bases removed from V and 6 bases from J, the gap between germline ends came to 13 bases. There are 13 residues in the CDR3. Germline CDR1 reads SGDLS; CDR2 reads YYNGEE. The CDR3 nucleotides are TGTGCCAGCAGCCCATTGGGGAGACCTGAAGCTTTCTTT. As protein: CASSPLGRPEAFF.

This clonotype was seen a few times. Germline and junction disagree at one end, which may indicate a read error. The chain has TRBV7-7 and TRBJ2-5, with a weak D call TRBD2 (6 bases). CDR1 and CDR2 (germline): SSHAT, FNYEAQ (reference sequence). This CDR3 is built from 14 residues. The CDR3 here is CASSLELAQETQYF. The DNA for the CDR3 is TGTGCTAGCAGCTTGGAACTAGCCCAAGAGACCCAGTACTTC.

The J gene is TRBJ2-5, the V gene TRBV28; D possibly corresponds to TRBD2 (6 bases). V was shortened by 7 bases and J by 5 bases, with 17 bases between the two germline ends. Germline CDR1 reads MDHEN; CDR2 reads SYDVKM. The CDR3 is made up of 14 amino acids. This chain's CDR3 is CASIRTRGRETQYF. DNA of the CDR3: TGTGCCAGCATAAGGACCCGGGGGAGGGAGACCCAGTACTTC.

V gene TRBV7-9 combines with J gene TRBJ1-2; 10 bases map to TRBD1. Trimming removed 6 bases from V and 5 bases from J; junction bases left unmatched: 9. CDR3 length equals 15 residues. Germline CDR1 reads SEHNR; CDR2 reads FQNEAQ (reference sequence). CDR3 sequence: CASRPIRDRGYGYTF. The CDR3 DNA follows: TGTGCCAGCAGACCAATCCGGGACAGGGGTTATGGCTACACCTTC.

The rearrangement links TRBV10-3 to TRBJ2-7; 11 bases match TRBD1. This CDR3 contains 14 residues. Trimming at V came to 4 bases and at J to 6 bases, leaving 5 bases not matched to a gene. Germline loops: CDR1 ENHRY, CDR2 SYGVKD. CDR3: CAISVGTGGFEQYF. CDR3 DNA: TGTGCCATCAGTGTGGGGACAGGGGGGTTCGAGCAGTACTTC.

This chain uses TRBV9 with TRBJ2-1; a possible D gene is TRBD1 (5 bases). From germline, CDR1 is SGDLS and CDR2 YYNGEE. This CDR3 is built from 12 residues. Trimming removed 4 bases from V and 4 bases from J, with 6 bases in between. This CDR3 is CASSRQYNEQFF. Written as DNA, the CDR3 is TGTGCCAGCAGCCGACAGTACAATGAGCAGTTCTTC.

The V gene is TRBV6-1, the J gene TRBJ2-7; D possibly matches TRBD1 or TRBD2 (5 bases each). The germline V gene encodes CDR1 MNHNS and CDR2 SASEGT. The CDR3 extends over 13 amino acids. V was trimmed by 6 bases and J by 2 bases, leaving 11 bases between them. The CDR3 here is CASRWGFTYEQYF. The CDR3 DNA is TGTGCCAGCAGGTGGGGGTTCACCTACGAGCAGTACTTC.

J is TRBJ2-3 and V is TRBV27; perhaps D is TRBD1 or TRBD2 (5 bases each). Germline lookup yields CDR1 MNHEY and CDR2 SMNVEV (reference sequence). CDR3 length equals 14 residues. Trimming pared 2 bases from V and 4 bases from J, leaving 10 bases between. This CDR3 is CASSLLGASDTQYF. CDR3 coding DNA: TGTGCCAGCAGTTTACTCGGGGCCTCAGATACGCAGTATTTT.

The V gene is TRBV29-1, the J gene TRBJ2-1; no clear D. The germline gives CDR1 SQVTM, CDR2 ANQGSEA. This CDR3 region has 15 residues. The V end was cut by 2 bases, the J end by 7 bases, with 18 bases between. CDR3 amino acids: CSVETLALRQNEQFF. The CDR3 DNA follows: TGCAGCGTTGAAACCTTGGCCTTAAGGCAGAATGAGCAGTTCTTC.

The gene calls are TRBV14 and TRBJ2-3, with 7 bases fitting TRBD1. Germline CDR1 is SGHDN and CDR2 is FVKESK. CDR3 length: 13 amino acids. The ends lost 6 bases at V and 1 base at J; junction bases unmatched: 1. CDR3 protein: CASRGQGTDTQYF. The CDR3 DNA sequence: TGTGCCAGCAGAGGACAGGGCACAGATACGCAGTATTTT.

V and J are TRBV6-1 and TRBJ2-6; D is perhaps TRBD1 (6 bases). The CDR3 is 16 amino acids. V was shortened by 6 bases and J by 3 bases, with 15 bases between the two germline ends. Looked up from germline, CDR1 is MNHNS and CDR2 is SASEGT. CDR3 sequence: CASSWGTPSGANVLTF. In DNA, the CDR3 is TGTGCCAGCAGCTGGGGGACACCCAGTGGGGCCAACGTCCTGACTTTC.

On this clonotype itself: An end of the junction does not agree with germline; a read error may underlie this. The chain's CDR3 is CSVSLNTEVFF. The CDR3 DNA sequence: TGCAGTGTCTCCTTGAACACTGAAGTTTTCTTT. The chain recombines TRBV20-1 with TRBJ1-1; unclear D gene. The CDR3 is 11 residues long. Per the germline V gene, CDR1 is DFQATT and CDR2 is SNEGSKA (reference sequence).

This clonotype showed up just once. The V call is TRBV11-2, the J call TRBJ2-7, with D maybe TRBD1 (5 bases). CDR1 and CDR2 (germline): SGHAT, FQNNGV. The CDR3 consists of 14 residues. Trimming cost V 0 bases and J 3 bases, with 9 bases left between them. CDR3 coding DNA: TGTGCCAGCAGCTTAGAATTCACAGGCTACGAGCAGTACTTC. Protein product: CASSLEFTGYEQYF.

V usage is TRBV28 and J usage is TRBJ2-1; D not resolved. Per the germline V gene, CDR1 is MDHEN and CDR2 is SYDVKM. Trimming removed 4 bases from V and 8 bases from J, with 15 bases in between. CDR3 length equals 14 residues. The CDR3 loop reads CASSSLRFPDEQFF. Here the CDR3 DNA reads TGTGCCAGCAGTTCACTTAGGTTTCCGGATGAGCAGTTCTTC.

The chain is built from TRBV5-1 and TRBJ1-2; D is perhaps TRBD1 (5 bases). Trimming took 4 bases from V and 6 from J, leaving 28 bases between them. The CDR3 loop spans 18 amino acids. The V gene's germline CDR1 is SGHRS and CDR2 YFSETQ. CDR3 loop: CASSTLDREGPTHHGYTF. CDR3 bases: TGCGCCAGCAGCACACTCGACCGTGAGGGGCCGACACACCATGGCTACACCTTC.

V is TRBV7-2 and J is TRBJ2-5, with D perhaps TRBD2 (5 bases). Deletions cut 4 bases from V and 2 bases from J, with 5 bases between. CDR1 is SGHTA and CDR2 is FQGNSA in the germline V gene. The CDR3 length is 12 residues. The DNA of the CDR3 is TGTGCCAGCAGCTCGGGACAAGAGACCCAGTACTTC. Translating gives CASSSGQETQYF.

The chain carries TRBV7-9 and TRBJ2-2, with TRBD1 identical over 9 bases. From germline, CDR1 is SEHNR and CDR2 FQNEAQ (reference sequence). This CDR3 contains 16 residues. V was pared by 4 bases and J by 6 bases, with 9 bases of the junction left unmatched. In nucleotides, the CDR3 is TGTGCCAGCAGCTCGGCACAGGGGGCGTTCGCCGGGGAGCTGTTTTTT. Amino acids: CASSSAQGAFAGELFF.

V and J are TRBV7-6 and TRBJ1-4; D unresolved. This CDR3 comprises 13 residues. CDR1 and CDR2 (germline): SGHVS, FNYEAQ. Deletions cut 4 bases from V and 3 bases from J, with 6 bases between. The CDR3: CASSSRPNEKLFF. CDR3 sequence (DNA): TGTGCCAGCAGCTCACGACCTAATGAAAAACTGTTTTTT.

The rearrangement uses TRBV4-3 and TRBJ2-1; the D is unclear. Germline-derived CDR1 and CDR2 are LGHNA and YSLEER. V was shortened by 2 bases and J by 2 bases, with 10 bases between the two germline ends. This CDR3 contains 15 residues. The CDR3 region is CASSQLSSPYNEQFF. The CDR3 DNA follows: TGCGCCAGCAGCCAATTATCCTCCCCCTACAATGAGCAGTTCTTC.

The chain carries TRBV29-1 and TRBJ2-4, with TRBD1 matching over 9 bases. J lost 1 base, V lost 7 bases, and 14 bases had no gene match. Germline CDR1 and CDR2: SQVTM and ANQGSEA. The CDR3 loop spans 17 amino acids. Here the CDR3 reads CSATGTGYDEAKNIQYF. The CDR3 coding sequence is TGCAGCGCTACCGGGACAGGGTATGATGAGGCCAAAAACATTCAGTACTTC. Full variable domain (outside the CDR3, taken from reference TRBV29-1 and TRBJ2-4): SAVISQKPSRDICQRGTSLTIQCQVDSQVTMMFWYRQQPGQSLTLIATANQGSEATYESGFVIDKFPISRPNLTFSTLTVSNMSPEDSSIYLCSATGTGYDEAKNIQYFGAGTRLSVL.

This chain uses TRBV28 with TRBJ2-3, with a tentative D call TRBD2 (7 bases). The CDR3 contains 15 residues. CDR1 and CDR2 (germline): MDHEN, SYDVKM. V was trimmed by 3 bases and J by 5 bases, leaving 15 bases between them. CDR3 sequence (DNA): TGTGCCAGCAGTTTTCCGGGGGGCGGGGTAGATACGCAGTATTTT. Amino acids: CASSFPGGGVDTQYF.

The chain joins TRBV29-1 to TRBJ2-7; weak D call: TRBD1 (6 bases). With 5 bases removed from V and 1 base from J, the gap between germline ends came to 15 bases. The CDR3 consists of 14 residues. Looked up from germline, CDR1 is SQVTM and CDR2 is ANQGSEA. The CDR3 reads CSVNTGRESYEQYF. In DNA form, the CDR3 reads TGCAGCGTTAACACAGGGAGAGAATCCTACGAGCAGTACTTC.

In nucleotides, the CDR3 is TGTGCCAGCAGTTATACCGAAGCTTTCTTT. Its translation is CASSYTEAFF. The V and J genes are TRBV7-9 and TRBJ1-1; D unclear. Germline lookup yields CDR1 SEHNR and CDR2 FQNEAQ (reference sequence). The CDR3 spans 10 residues. Trimming shortened V by 6 bases and J by 8 bases, and 7 bases separated the two germline ends.

The chain employs TRBV9 and TRBJ1-2; 9 nucleotides agree with TRBD1. The trim removed 5 bases at V and 4 bases at J, leaving 9 bases unmatched. Per germline, CDR1 SGDLS and CDR2 YYNGEE. CDR3 length: 15 residues. The CDR3 coding sequence is TGTGCCAGCAGGGATACAGGGGGCGCAGGCTATGGCTACACCTTC. It translates to CASRDTGGAGYGYTF.